This T cell receptor beta chain is drawn from a study of shared clonotypes between healthy human individuals. Genomic DNA belonging to each subset was distributed in equal measure over several immunoSEQ plates. Assay used: immunoSEQ multiplex PCR; TCRdb lists only in-frame clones, some missing. The data hold a few hundred thousand clones, with around 78% observed a single time. Details on this clone: Its antigen is not known.

Nashville, Tennessee was home to all donors, who were Caucasian adults. Study findings and constraints: Represented diversity, genetic and exposure-history alike, was limited by few donors. Clonotype sharing among donors likely depends on sequencing depth.

V was pared by 8 bases and J by 8 bases, with 6 bases of the junction left unmatched. Germline V lookup: CDR1 MDHEN, CDR2 SYDVKM. The CDR3 is made up of 12 amino acids. Sequencing used PBMCs. The V call is TRBV28, the J call TRBJ1-2, with 9 bases fitting TRBD1. The receptor comes from a woman between 40 and 55 years old in good health. Some clones in this sample may be carry-over from other donors' samples. CDR3 bases: TGTGCCAGCGGGACAGGGAAGCGGGGCTACACCTTC. Translated, it gives CASGTGKRGYTF.